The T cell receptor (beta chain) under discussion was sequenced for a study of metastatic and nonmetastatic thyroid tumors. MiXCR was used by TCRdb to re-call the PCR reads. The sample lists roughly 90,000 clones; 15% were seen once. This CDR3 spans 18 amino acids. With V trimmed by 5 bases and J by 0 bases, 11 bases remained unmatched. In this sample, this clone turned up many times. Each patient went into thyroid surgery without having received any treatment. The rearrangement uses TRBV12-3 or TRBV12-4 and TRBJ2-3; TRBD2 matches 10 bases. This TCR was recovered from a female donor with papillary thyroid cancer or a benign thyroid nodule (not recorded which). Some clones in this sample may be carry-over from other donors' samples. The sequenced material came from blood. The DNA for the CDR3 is TGTGCCAGCAGTGGCGGAGCGGGGGGGTGGACTAGCACAGATACGCAGTATTTT. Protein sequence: CASSGGAGGWTSTDTQYF.